The text below deals with one T cell receptor beta chain. This clonotype was observed at least ten times. Its recognized antigen is unknown. One base away there is no much larger clone; base qualities are not given. These data come from a study of T cells in Graves' hyperthyroidism and ophthalmopathy (dated by TCRdb to between 2018 and 2020). For the wider study: Peripheral blood samples were taken at the time of initial diagnosis, prior to any treatment. To identify distinguishing TCR V-J signatures, a discovery cohort of around 100 patients was used, comprising some 45 with Graves' ophthalmopathy and around 57 with stable Graves' hyperthyroidism. The paper describes TCR Vbeta CDR3 sequencing of 135 peripheral blood samples, made up of roughly 40 ophthalmopathy patients, 70 to 75 hyperthyroidism patients and 17 progressor patients. Whether ophthalmopathy could be predicted prospectively was tested in an independent validation cohort made up of approximately 19 hyperthyroidism patients plus 17 patients who later progressed to ophthalmopathy. After sampling, hyperthyroidism patients received methimazole starting at 30 mg daily, and ophthalmopathy patients received high-dose intravenous methylprednisolone. The 75 to 100 discovery patients were randomly split 7:3 into training and test sets. The study also compared thyroid tissue and blood T-cell repertoires from 5 to 7 Graves' hyperthyroidism patients.

The TCR beta CDR3 regions were amplified from RNA transcripts. For the first round of RT-PCR on the TCR CDR3, the HTBI primer set was used together with the Qiagen OneStep RT-PCR kit. Libraries were constructed in a second round of multiplex PCR, after which size selection and purification were carried out. Paired-end sequencing of the libraries was performed with 100 bp reads on an Illumina HiSeq2000. The paper's processing steps were these. SOAPnuke was used to process the raw data, removing reads that contained adapters or uncalled bases, had a mean Phred below 15, or lacked an exact match to the constant primer or identifier. COPE v1.2.5 was used to merge high-quality paired reads, and clonotypes were defined as unique nucleotide sequences. MiTCR v1.1 was used to align clonotypes to the IMGT TRBV, TRBD and TRBJ reference segments. Only V-J combinations with frequency above 0.0001, covering approximately 99% of repertoires, were analysed. A TCS score was defined as the ratio of F50 (clonal expansion) to E x V (chaos), with BLOSUM62-based TCRdist applied between CDR3 peptides within each V-J. Welch's t-statistics and random forest reduced fewer than 550 V-J features to about 13, which were used in a naive Bayes classifier (R e1071). TCRdb reworked the public reads: Q25 trimming with fastp, MiXCR clone assembly, productive beta chains retained. When rows share a CDR3 protein, they turn into one entry using the most common DNA and genes. These V and J calls rely on TCRdb rather than the paper's analysis. Counted in this sample were about 210,000 distinct CDR3 sequences; approximately 20% of them appeared once. The ten biggest clones cover roughly 44% of the sample.

Stable Graves' hyperthyroidism was defined as the absence of progression to ophthalmopathy over 18 months of follow-up. The hyperthyroidism patients were between 18 and 65 years old and newly diagnosed, with a disease duration of less than 2 months. Exclusion was applied to patients with uncontrolled infections, other autoimmune diseases, pregnancy or lactation. Diagnoses were established on the basis of clinical symptoms, serum thyroxine and TRAb, thyroid ultrasound, and orbital computed tomography. PBMCs were isolated from 10 ml of fresh peripheral blood by Ficoll-Paque density gradient centrifugation. Total RNA was extracted with Trizol reagent, and quality was checked on an Agilent 2100 Bioanalyzer. On the study overall, not on this receptor specifically: Most expanded thyroid clonotypes (frequency above 0.001) were also found in blood, which suggests that blood repertoires may mirror thyroid immune responses. No statistical method was used to fix the sample size in advance, and group allocation was not hidden from the investigators. In cross-validation, a model built on a 13 V-J signature told ophthalmopathy apart from stable hyperthyroidism with about 90% sensitivity and roughly 83% specificity, and in testing the same model reached 80%/75%. In validation, progression to ophthalmopathy was predicted by the model with more than 65% sensitivity and 72% to 85% specificity, a median of around 5.9 months before onset.

V loses 1 base of germline sequence and J loses 3 bases, and the interval between the two ends is 12 bases. As encoded in the germline V gene, CDR1 is LGHNA while CDR2 is YNFKEQ. There are 15 amino acids in the CDR3, from cysteine to phenylalanine inclusive. Only CDR3 DNA remains: 45 bases, in frame from the first base. This chain is built from TRBV4-2 and TRBJ2-5; the D gene cannot be resolved reliably. Material: blood. The sequence derives from a middle-aged man with Graves' hyperthyroidism. The DNA sequence is as follows: TGTGCCAGCAGCCAAGGCAGCAGTTTGAAAGAGACCCAGTACTTC. Its protein product is CASSQGSSLKETQYF.